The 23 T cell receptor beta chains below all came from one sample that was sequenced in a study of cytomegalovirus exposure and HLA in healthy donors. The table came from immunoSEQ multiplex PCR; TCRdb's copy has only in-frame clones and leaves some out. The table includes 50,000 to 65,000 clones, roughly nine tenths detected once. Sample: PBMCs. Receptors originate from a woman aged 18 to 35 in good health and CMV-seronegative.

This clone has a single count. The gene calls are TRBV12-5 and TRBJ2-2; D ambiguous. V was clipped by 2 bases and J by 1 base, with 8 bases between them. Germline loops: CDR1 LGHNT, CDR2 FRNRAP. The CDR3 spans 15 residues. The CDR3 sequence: CASGLNPQNTGELFF. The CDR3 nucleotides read TGTGCTAGTGGTTTGAACCCACAGAACACCGGGGAGCTGTTTTTT.

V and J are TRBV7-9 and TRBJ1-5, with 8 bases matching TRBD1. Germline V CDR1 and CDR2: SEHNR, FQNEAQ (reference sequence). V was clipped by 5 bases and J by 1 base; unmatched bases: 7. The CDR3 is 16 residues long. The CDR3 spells CASSLPDRASNQPQHF. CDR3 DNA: TGTGCCAGCAGCCTCCCGGACAGGGCCAGCAATCAGCCCCAGCATTTT. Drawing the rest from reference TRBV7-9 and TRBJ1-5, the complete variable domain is DTGVSQNPRHKITKRGQNVTFRCDPISEHNRLYWYRQTLGQGPEFLTYFQNEAQLEKSRLLSDRFSAERPKGSFSTLEIQRTEQGDSAMYLCASSLPDRASNQPQHFGDGTRLSIL.

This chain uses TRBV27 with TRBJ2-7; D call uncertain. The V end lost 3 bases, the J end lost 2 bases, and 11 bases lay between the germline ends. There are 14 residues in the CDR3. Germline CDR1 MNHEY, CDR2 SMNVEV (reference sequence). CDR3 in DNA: TGTGCCAGCAGTTTTATTACAGACACCTACGAGCAGTACTTC. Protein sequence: CASSFITDTYEQYF.

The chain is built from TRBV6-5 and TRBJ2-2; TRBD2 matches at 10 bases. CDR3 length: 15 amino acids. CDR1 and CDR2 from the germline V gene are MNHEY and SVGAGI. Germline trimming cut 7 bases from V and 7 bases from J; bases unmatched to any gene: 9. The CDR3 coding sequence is TGTGCCAGCACCGTAGGTAGCGGGAGGAGCGGGGAGCTGTTTTTT. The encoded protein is CASTVGSGRSGELFF.

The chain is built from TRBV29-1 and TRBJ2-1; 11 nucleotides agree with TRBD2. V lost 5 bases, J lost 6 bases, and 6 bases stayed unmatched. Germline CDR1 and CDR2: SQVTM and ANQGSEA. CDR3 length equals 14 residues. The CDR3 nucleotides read TGCAGCGTTACTAGCGGGAGTGGAGTCAATGAGCAGTTCTTC. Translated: CSVTSGSGVNEQFF.

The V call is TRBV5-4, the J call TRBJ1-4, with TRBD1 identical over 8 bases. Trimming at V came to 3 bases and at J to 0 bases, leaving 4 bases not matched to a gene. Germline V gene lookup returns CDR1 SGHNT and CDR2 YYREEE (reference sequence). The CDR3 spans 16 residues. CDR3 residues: CASSSDRGTTNEKLFF. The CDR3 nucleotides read TGTGCCAGCAGCTCAGACAGGGGCACAACTAATGAAAAACTGTTTTTT.

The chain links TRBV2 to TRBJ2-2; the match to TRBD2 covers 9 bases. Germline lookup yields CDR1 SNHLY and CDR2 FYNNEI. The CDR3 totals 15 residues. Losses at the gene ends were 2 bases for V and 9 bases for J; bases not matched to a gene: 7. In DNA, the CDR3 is TGTGCCAGCAGTGAACGAGGGCTAGCGGGGAGGGAGCTGTTTTTT. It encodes CASSERGLAGRELFF.

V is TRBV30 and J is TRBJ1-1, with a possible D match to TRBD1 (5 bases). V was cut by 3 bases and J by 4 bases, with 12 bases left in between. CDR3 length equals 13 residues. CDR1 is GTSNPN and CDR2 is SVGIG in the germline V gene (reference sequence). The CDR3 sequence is CAWRTVSPTEAFF. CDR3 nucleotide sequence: TGTGCCTGGAGGACAGTCTCCCCCACTGAAGCTTTCTTT. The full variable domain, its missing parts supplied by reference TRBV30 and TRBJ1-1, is SQTIHQWPATLVQPVGSPLSLECTVEGTSNPNLYWYRQAAGRGLQLLFYSVGIGQISSEVPQNLSASRPQDRQFILSSKKLLLSDSGFYLCAWRTVSPTEAFFGQGTRLTVV.

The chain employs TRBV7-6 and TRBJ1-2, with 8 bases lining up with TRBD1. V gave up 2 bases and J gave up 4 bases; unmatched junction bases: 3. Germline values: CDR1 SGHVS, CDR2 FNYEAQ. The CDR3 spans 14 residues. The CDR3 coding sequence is TGTGCCAGCAGCTTACAGGGGGCTGGCTATGGCTACACCTTC. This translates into CASSLQGAGYGYTF.

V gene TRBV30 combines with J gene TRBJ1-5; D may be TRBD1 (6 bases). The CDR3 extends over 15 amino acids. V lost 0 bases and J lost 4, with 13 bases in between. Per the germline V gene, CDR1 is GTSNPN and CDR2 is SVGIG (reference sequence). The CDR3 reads CAWSVGGASNQPQHF. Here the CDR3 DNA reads TGTGCCTGGAGTGTTGGGGGGGCGAGTAATCAGCCCCAGCATTTT. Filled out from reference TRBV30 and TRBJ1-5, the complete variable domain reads SQTIHQWPATLVQPVGSPLSLECTVEGTSNPNLYWYRQAAGRGLQLLFYSVGIGQISSEVPQNLSASRPQDRQFILSSKKLLLSDSGFYLCAWSVGGASNQPQHFGDGTRLSIL.

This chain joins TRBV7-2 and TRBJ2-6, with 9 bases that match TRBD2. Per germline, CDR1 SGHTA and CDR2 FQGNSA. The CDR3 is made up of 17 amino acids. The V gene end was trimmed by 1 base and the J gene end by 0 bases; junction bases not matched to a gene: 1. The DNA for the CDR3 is TGTGCCAGCAGCTTAGTAGCGGGAGTCTCTGGGGCCAACGTCCTGACTTTC. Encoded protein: CASSLVAGVSGANVLTF.

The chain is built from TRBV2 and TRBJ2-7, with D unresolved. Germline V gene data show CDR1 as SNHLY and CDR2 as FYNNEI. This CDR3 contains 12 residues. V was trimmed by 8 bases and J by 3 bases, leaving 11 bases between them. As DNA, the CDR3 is TGTGCCAGCTTCGGCAGGTTCTACGAGCAGTACTTC. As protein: CASFGRFYEQYF.

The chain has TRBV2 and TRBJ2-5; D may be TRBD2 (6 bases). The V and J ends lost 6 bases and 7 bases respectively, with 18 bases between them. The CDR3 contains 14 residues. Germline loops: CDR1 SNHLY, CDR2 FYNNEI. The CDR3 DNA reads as TGTGCCAGCAGCCACCGGGACTCGCTTAGGACCCAGTACTTC. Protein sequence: CASSHRDSLRTQYF.

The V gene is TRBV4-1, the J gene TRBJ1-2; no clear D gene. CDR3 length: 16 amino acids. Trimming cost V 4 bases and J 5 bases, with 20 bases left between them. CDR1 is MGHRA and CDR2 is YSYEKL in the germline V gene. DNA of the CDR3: TGCGCCAGCAGCCCAAAAACCCCGGGAAGAGGGTATGGCTACACCTTC. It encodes CASSPKTPGRGYGYTF.

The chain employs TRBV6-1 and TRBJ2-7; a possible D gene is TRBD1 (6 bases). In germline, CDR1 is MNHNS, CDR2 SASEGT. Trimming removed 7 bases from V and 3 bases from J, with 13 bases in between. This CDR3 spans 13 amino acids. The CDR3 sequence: CASTGAASYEQYF. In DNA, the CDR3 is TGTGCCAGCACAGGGGCTGCCAGCTACGAGCAGTACTTC.

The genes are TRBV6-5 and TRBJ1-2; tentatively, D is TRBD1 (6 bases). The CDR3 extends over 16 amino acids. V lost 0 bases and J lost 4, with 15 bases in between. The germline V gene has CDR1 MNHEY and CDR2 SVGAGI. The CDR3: CASSYSQGGAGYGYTF. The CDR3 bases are TGTGCCAGCAGTTACTCGCAAGGGGGGGCAGGCTATGGCTACACCTTC.

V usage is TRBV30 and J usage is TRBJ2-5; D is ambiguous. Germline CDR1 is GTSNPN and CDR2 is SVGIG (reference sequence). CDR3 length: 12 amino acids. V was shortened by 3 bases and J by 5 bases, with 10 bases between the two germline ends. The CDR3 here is CAWRKLSETQYF. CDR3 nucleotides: TGTGCCTGGAGGAAGCTTTCCGAGACCCAGTACTTC.

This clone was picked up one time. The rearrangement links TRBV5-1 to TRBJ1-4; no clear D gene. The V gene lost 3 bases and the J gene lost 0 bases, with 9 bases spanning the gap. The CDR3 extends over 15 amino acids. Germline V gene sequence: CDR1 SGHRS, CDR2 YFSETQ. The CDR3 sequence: CASSWGDATNEKLFF. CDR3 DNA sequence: TGCGCCAGCAGCTGGGGAGACGCAACTAATGAAAAACTGTTTTTT.

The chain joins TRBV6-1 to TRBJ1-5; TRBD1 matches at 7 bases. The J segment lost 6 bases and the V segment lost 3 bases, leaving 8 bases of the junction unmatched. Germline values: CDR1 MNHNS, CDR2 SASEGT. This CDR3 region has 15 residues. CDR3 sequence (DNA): TGTGCCAGCAGTGAGGTAGGGGGCGCGTCTCAGCCCCAGCATTTT. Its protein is CASSEVGGASQPQHF.

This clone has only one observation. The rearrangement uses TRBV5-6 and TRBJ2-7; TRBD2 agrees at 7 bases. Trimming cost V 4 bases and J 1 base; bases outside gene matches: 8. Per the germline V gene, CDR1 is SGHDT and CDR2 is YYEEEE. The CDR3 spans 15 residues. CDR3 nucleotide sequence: TGTGCCAGCAGCGGTCAGGGCGGGGGATCCTACGAGCAGTACTTC. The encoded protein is CASSGQGGGSYEQYF.

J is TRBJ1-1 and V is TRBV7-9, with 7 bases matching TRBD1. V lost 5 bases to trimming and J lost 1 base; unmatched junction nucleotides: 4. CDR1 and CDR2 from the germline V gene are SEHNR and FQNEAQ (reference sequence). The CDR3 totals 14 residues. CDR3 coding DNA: TGTGCCAGCAGCCCGACAGGGACGAACACTGAAGCTTTCTTT. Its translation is CASSPTGTNTEAFF.

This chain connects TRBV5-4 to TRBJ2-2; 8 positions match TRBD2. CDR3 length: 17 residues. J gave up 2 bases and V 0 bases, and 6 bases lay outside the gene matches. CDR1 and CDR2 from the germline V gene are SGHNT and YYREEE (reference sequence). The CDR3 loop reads CASSLDLSGDNTGELFF. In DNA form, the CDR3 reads TGTGCCAGCAGCTTGGATCTTAGCGGGGATAACACCGGGGAGCTGTTTTTT.

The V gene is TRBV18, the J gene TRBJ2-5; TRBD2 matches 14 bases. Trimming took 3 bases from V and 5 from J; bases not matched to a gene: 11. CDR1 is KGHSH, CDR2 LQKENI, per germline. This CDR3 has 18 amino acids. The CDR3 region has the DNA TGTGCCAGCTCACCTTCAGCCGGGACTAGCGGGAGTCGTGAGACCCAGTACTTC. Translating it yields CASSPSAGTSGSRETQYF.